The rows below give T cell receptor beta chains drawn from one sample of a study of T-cell reconstitution after alpha-beta-depleted transplantation in children. TCRdb fed the PCR reads into MiXCR, producing one record per CDR3 protein. The sample yields fewer than 1 million distinct CDR3 sequences, 16% seen once. The sample in question was PBMCs, mostly from graft donor cells, obtained 360 days after TCRalphabeta/CD19-depleted stem cell transplant. Receptors originate from a male patient younger than 18 who had a stem cell transplant for acute lymphoblastic leukemia, so the T cells may come from the graft donor. Both conserved end residues are part of each CDR3. D genes are given only for firm matches. Some rows have no size entry. The others give once, few or many, or a class for an expanded clone.

-	TRBV20-1	TRBJ1-6	TRBD1	CSAAYRGSSPLHF	TGCAGTGCGGCATACAGGGGTAGTTCACCCCTCCACTTT
few	TRBV18	TRBJ2-3	-	CASSPLPRGTDTQYF	TGTGCCAGCTCACCACTGCCCAGGGGCACAGATACGCAGTATTTT
-	TRBV7-9	TRBJ2-7	-	CASSLWTEAAEQYF	TGTGCCAGCAGCTTATGGACTGAGGCCGCCGAGCAGTACTTC
-	TRBV5-1	TRBJ2-7	TRBD2	CASSSLAGIYEQYF	TGCGCCAGCAGCTCGCTAGCGGGTATCTACGAGCAGTACTTC
-	TRBV20-1	TRBJ1-5	-	CSASAGVIGNQPQHF	TGCAGCGCTAGTGCGGGGGTTATTGGCAATCAGCCCCAGCATTTT
-	TRBV6-5	TRBJ2-2	-	CASARAGELFF	TGTGCCAGCGCTCGGGCCGGGGAGCTGTTTTTT
-	TRBV4-1	TRBJ1-6	-	CASSPWTSSYNSPLHF	TGCGCCAGCAGCCCTTGGACGAGCTCCTATAATTCACCCCTCCACTTT
-	TRBV12-3/TRBV12-4	TRBJ1-2	-	CASSTAGRNGYTF	TGTGCCAGCAGCACTGCAGGGAGGAATGGCTACACCTTC
-	TRBV5-1	TRBJ1-1	TRBD1	CASSEYRGLSTEAFF	TGCGCCAGCAGCGAGTACAGGGGGCTGAGCACTGAAGCTTTCTTT
-	TRBV3-1	TRBJ2-3	TRBD2	CASSQDGGRRGLAGSVRDTQYF	TGTGCCAGCAGCCAAGATGGGGGAAGAAGGGGACTAGCGGGATCGGTTCGGGATACGCAGTATTTT
few	TRBV5-1	TRBJ1-2	TRBD1	CASSFWTGGERDYGYTF	TGCGCCAGCAGCTTCTGGACAGGGGGTGAGAGGGACTATGGCTACACCTTC
-	TRBV5-1	TRBJ1-1	TRBD1	CASRARTGLQAFF	TGCGCCAGCAGAGCCCGGACAGGCCTCCAAGCTTTCTTT
-	TRBV12-3/TRBV12-4	TRBJ1-5	-	CASSSQIYSNQPQHF	TGTGCCAGCAGTTCTCAGATTTATAGCAATCAGCCCCAGCATTTT
few	TRBV15	TRBJ1-1	-	CATSRDRATANTEAFF	TGTGCCACCAGCAGGGACCGGGCCACGGCCAACACTGAAGCTTTCTTT
few	TRBV4-1	TRBJ2-7	TRBD1	CASSQPGQGAGQYF	TGCGCCAGCAGCCAACCCGGACAGGGGGCCGGGCAGTACTTC
-	TRBV24-1	TRBJ2-1	-	CATQAVLSSYNEQFF	TGTGCCACCCAAGCGGTCCTGAGCTCCTACAATGAGCAGTTCTTC